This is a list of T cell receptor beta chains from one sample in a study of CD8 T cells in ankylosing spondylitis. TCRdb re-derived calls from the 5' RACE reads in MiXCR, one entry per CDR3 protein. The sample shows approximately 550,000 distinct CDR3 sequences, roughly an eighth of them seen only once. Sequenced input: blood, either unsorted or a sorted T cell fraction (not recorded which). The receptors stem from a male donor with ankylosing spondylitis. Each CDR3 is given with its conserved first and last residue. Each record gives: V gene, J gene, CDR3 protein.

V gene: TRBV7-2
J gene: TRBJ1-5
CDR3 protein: CASSSLVPNQPQHF

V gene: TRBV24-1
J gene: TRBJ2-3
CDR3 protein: CATSDPPPGEDTQYF

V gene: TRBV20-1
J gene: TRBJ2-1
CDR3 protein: CSAPPGGFSYNEQFF

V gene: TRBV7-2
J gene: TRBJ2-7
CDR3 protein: CASSLSGTSYEQYF

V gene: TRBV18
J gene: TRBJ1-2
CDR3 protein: CASSASRDRDGYTF

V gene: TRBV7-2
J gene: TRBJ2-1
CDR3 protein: CASSLQGAVWNEQFF

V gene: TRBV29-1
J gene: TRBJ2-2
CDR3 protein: CSVIRNTGELFF

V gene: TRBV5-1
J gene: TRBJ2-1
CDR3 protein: CASSAGAGLSNYNEQFF

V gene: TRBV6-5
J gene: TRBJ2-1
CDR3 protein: CASSYSNRGSYNEQFF

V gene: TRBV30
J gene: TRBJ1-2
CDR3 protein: CAWSVKGRGGYTF

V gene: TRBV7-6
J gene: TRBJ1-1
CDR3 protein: CASGQGTEAFF

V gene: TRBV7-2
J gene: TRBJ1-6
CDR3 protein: CASSLVGTNSPLHF

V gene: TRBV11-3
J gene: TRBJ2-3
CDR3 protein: CASSTRTGTDTQYF

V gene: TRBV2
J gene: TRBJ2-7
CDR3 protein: CASSEEGTPESWCF

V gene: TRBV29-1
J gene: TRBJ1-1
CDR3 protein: CSVRPDRTDTEAFF

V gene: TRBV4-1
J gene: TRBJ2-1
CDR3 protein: CASSHDVLAATQFF

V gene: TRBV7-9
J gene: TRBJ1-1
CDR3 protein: CASRTRWDTEAFF

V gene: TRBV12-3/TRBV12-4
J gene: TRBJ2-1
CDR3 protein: CASSPLAGGNEQFF

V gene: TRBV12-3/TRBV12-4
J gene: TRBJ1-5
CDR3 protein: CASSRTVFQPQHF

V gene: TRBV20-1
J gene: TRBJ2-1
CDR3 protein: CSARDHRLAPGGQFF

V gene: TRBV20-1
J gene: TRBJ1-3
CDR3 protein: CSAANQGGQGNTIYF

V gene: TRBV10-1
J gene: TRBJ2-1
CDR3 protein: CASSELAGREQFF

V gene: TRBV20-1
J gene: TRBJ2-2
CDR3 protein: CSASRAGARNTGELFF

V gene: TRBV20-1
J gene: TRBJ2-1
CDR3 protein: CSARVITTTLNEQFF

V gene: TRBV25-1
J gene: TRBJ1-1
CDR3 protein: CASSFTGREAFF

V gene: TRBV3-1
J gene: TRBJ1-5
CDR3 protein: CASSQGRIQPQHF

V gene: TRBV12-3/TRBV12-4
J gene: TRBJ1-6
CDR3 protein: CASSFLGDGNSPLHF

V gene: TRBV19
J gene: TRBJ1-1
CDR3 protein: CASRTRGGSNTEAFF

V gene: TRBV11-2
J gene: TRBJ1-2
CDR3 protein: CASSTLQGDGYTF

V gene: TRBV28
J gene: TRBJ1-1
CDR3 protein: CASSPPQGMTEAFF

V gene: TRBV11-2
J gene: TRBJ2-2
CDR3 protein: CASSLGTGSLGELFF

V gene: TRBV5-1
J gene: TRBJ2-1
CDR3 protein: CASSLGQAFYNEQFF